This T cell receptor (beta chain) is from a study of blood T cell repertoires in COVID-19. Overall study context: Spain, Italy and the United States supplied samples that represented acute and convalescent COVID-19.

V dropped 0 bases and J dropped 4 bases, with 13 bases sitting between them. Germline CDR1 reads MNHEY; CDR2 reads SVGAGI. The CDR3 has 16 amino acids. In the authors' workflow: Researchers report that nucleated cell counts were estimated from reference gene primer amplification. The protocol was immunoSEQ multiplex PCR, while the TCRdb copy is restricted to in-frame clones and leaves out a portion. The V and J calls and clone size were taken over from that table, and D and trimming were inferred from the DNA. The sample lists 150,000 to 200,000 clones, about four fifths occurring once. The chain is built from TRBV6-5 and TRBJ1-3, with D perhaps matching TRBD1 (5 bases). The TCR originated in a woman older than 75 with COVID-19, enrolled during active disease. Sequencing used peripheral blood. CDR3 coding DNA: TGTGCCAGCAGTTACTCGTGGGGGGACCACGGAAACACCATATATTTT. This codes for CASSYSWGDHGNTIYF.